A selection of T cell receptor beta chains follows, all from one sample in a study of CD8+ T cells in alopecia areata. The protocol was immunoSEQ multiplex PCR, while the TCRdb copy is restricted to in-frame clones and leaves out a portion. Here the sample spans 35,000 to 50,000 clones, under 70% being singletons. The sequencing here drew on CD8+ T cells sorted from blood, taken at week 4, from a patient treated with tofacitinib. Every receptor here comes from a human donor with alopecia areata. CDR3s include the opening cysteine and the closing phenylalanine or tryptophan. D genes are given only for firm matches. For some rows the clone size is stated as once, few or many, or as a class when expanded; others skip it.

-,TRBV4-3,TRBJ2-7,-,CASSQTGLSYEQYF,TGCGCCAGCAGCCAAACGGGACTCTCCTACGAGCAGTACTTC
-,TRBV29-1,TRBJ1-2,TRBD1,CSVEDRDRVNYGYTF,TGCAGCGTTGAAGACCGGGACAGGGTTAACTATGGCTACACCTTC
-,TRBV7-2,TRBJ2-7,-,CASSYNNEQYF,TGTGCCAGCAGCTACAACAACGAGCAGTACTTC
-,TRBV18,TRBJ2-7,-,CASSPSDGTYEQYF,TGTGCCAGCTCACCCAGCGACGGTACCTACGAGCAGTACTTC
-,TRBV5-1,TRBJ2-5,TRBD1,CASSSGTDPEESQETQYF,TGCGCCAGCAGCTCCGGGACAGACCCGGAGGAGTCACAAGAGACCCAGTACTTC
once,TRBV4-2,TRBJ1-4,-,CASSQESGELFF,TGTGCCAGCAGCCAAGAGAGCGGGGAACTGTTTTTT
-,TRBV6-4,TRBJ1-2,-,CASSDSAEGFPGPNYGYTF,TGTGCCAGCAGTGATAGCGCAGAAGGTTTTCCGGGGCCTAACTATGGCTACACCTTC
-,TRBV29-1,TRBJ2-1,-,CSVEGGVWNEQFF,TGCAGCGTTGAAGGCGGGGTCTGGAATGAGCAGTTCTTC
once,TRBV4-3,TRBJ1-5,TRBD1,CASSQGGQMLEPQHF,TGCGCCAGCAGCCAAGGGGGACAGATGTTAGAGCCCCAGCATTTT
once,TRBV29-1,TRBJ2-7,TRBD2,CSVDPSGDSYEQYF,TGCAGCGTGGACCCTAGCGGGGATTCCTACGAGCAGTACTTC
-,TRBV29-1,TRBJ2-2,TRBD2,CSVVLLLGREGDTGELFF,TGCAGCGTTGTTCTATTATTGGGTCGGGAGGGCGACACCGGGGAGCTGTTTTTT
-,TRBV30,TRBJ2-7,TRBD2,CAWSGGSEQYF,TGTGCCTGGAGCGGGGGGTCCGAGCAGTACTTC
-,TRBV30,TRBJ2-3,TRBD2,CALESGGNTDTQYF,TGTGCCTTAGAAAGCGGGGGGAACACAGATACGCAGTATTTT